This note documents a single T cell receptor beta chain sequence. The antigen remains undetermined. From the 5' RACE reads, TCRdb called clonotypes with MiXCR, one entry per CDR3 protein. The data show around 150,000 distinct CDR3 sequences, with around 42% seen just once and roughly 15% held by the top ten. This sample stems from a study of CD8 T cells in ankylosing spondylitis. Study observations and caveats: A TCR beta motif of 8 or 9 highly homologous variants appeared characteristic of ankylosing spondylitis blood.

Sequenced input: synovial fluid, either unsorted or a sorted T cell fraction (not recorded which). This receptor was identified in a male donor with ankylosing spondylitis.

This CDR3 reads CASSQDSGALYEQYF. CDR3 DNA sequence: TGCGCCAGCAGCCAAGATTCTGGGGCGTTATACGAGCAGTACTTC. The V and J genes are TRBV4-3 and TRBJ2-7; the D gene is possibly TRBD1 (5 bases). Germline V lookup: CDR1 LGHNA, CDR2 YSLEER. Trimming stripped 0 bases from V and 4 bases from J, with 13 bases between. CDR3 size: 15 residues.